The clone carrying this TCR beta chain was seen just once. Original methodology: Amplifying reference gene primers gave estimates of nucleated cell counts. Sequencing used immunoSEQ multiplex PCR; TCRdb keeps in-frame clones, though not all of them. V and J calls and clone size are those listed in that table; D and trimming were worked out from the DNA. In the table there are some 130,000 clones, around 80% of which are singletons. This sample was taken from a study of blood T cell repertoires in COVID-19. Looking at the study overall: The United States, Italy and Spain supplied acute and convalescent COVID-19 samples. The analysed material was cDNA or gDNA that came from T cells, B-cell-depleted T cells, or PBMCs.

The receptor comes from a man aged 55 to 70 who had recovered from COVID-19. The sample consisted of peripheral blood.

In DNA form, the CDR3 reads TGTGCCAGTAGTATCAAACAGGGGGATCAGCCCCAGCATTTT. Residues: CASSIKQGDQPQHF. The V gene is TRBV19, the J gene TRBJ1-5, with TRBD1 identical over 8 bases. V was clipped by 3 bases and J by 5 bases; unmatched bases: 3. Germline V gives CDR1 LNHDA, CDR2 SQIVND (reference sequence). The length of the CDR3 is 14 residues.